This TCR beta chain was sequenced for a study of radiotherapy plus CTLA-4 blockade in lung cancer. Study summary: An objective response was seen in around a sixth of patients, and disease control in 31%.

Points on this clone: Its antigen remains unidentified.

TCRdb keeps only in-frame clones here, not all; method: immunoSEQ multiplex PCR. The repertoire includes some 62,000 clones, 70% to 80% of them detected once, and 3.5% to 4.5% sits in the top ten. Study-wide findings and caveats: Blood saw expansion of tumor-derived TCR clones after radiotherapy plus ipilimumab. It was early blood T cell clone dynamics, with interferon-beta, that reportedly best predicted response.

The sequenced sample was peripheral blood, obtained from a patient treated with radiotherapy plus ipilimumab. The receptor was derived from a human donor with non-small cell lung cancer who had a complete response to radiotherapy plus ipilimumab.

Here the CDR3 DNA reads TGTGCCACCAGCAGAGATCGGGAGTATGGCTACACCTTC. Translation gives CATSRDREYGYTF. The J gene is TRBJ1-2, the V gene TRBV15, with D uncertain. V was trimmed by 0 bases and J by 5 bases, leaving 7 bases between them. CDR3 length: 13 amino acids. Germline CDR1 and CDR2: LNHNV and YYDKDF (reference sequence).